This is a list of T cell receptor beta chains from one sample in a study of T cell repertoires in cytomegalovirus infection. TCRdb redid the calling of the reads with MiXCR, one entry per CDR3 protein. Among fewer than 300,000 distinct CDR3 sequences listed, 20% to 30% were seen once. Source material: PBMCs. The receptor source for this set is a human donor in good health (CMV status not recorded). Some clones in this sample may be carry-over from other donors' samples. Both conserved end residues are part of each CDR3. Each record gives: D gene, clone size, V gene, J gene, CDR3 DNA, CDR3 protein. D genes are given only for firm matches. The size field is filled for only some rows; it gives once, few, many or a size class.

d_gene: -
abundance: -
v_gene: TRBV28
j_gene: TRBJ1-1
CDR3nt: TGTGCCAGCAGTTTTGCCGACAGAATGAACACTGAAGCTTTCTTT
CDR3aa: CASSFADRMNTEAFF

d_gene: -
abundance: many
v_gene: TRBV28
j_gene: TRBJ2-2
CDR3nt: TGTGCCAGCCGGGACTTCAGGAACACCGGGGAGCTGTTTTTT
CDR3aa: CASRDFRNTGELFF

d_gene: TRBD1
abundance: many
v_gene: TRBV7-2
j_gene: TRBJ1-2
CDR3nt: TGTGCCAGCAGCTTCACCCGGGACAGCACCATCTATGGCTACACCTTC
CDR3aa: CASSFTRDSTIYGYTF

d_gene: -
abundance: -
v_gene: TRBV20-1
j_gene: TRBJ2-1
CDR3nt: TGCAGTGCTAGCTCACAATTCCGGGAAAATGAGCAGTTCTTC
CDR3aa: CSASSQFRENEQFF

d_gene: TRBD2
abundance: -
v_gene: TRBV6-2/TRBV6-3
j_gene: TRBJ2-1
CDR3nt: TGTGCCAGCATACGGGGGGACGCCGGACTAGCCGCCACCTACAATGAGCAGTTCTTC
CDR3aa: CASIRGDAGLAATYNEQFF

d_gene: -
abundance: -
v_gene: TRBV29-1
j_gene: TRBJ1-1
CDR3nt: TGCAGCGCCATCCCGGGATACATGAACACTGAAGCTTTCTTT
CDR3aa: CSAIPGYMNTEAFF

d_gene: TRBD1
abundance: -
v_gene: TRBV7-9
j_gene: TRBJ1-5
CDR3nt: TGTGCCAGCAGCTCAAGGGACAGGGAGATAGGTCAGCCCCAGCATTTT
CDR3aa: CASSSRDREIGQPQHF

d_gene: TRBD2
abundance: few
v_gene: TRBV15
j_gene: TRBJ2-3
CDR3nt: TGTGCCACCAGCAGGGGACTAGCGGGGGTTTCTAGCACAGATACGCAGTATTTT
CDR3aa: CATSRGLAGVSSTDTQYF

d_gene: TRBD1
abundance: -
v_gene: TRBV4-1
j_gene: TRBJ1-4
CDR3nt: TGCGCCAGCAGCCCGACAGGGGTCCCTAATGAAAAACTGTTTTTT
CDR3aa: CASSPTGVPNEKLFF

d_gene: -
abundance: -
v_gene: TRBV6-6
j_gene: TRBJ2-5
CDR3nt: TGTGCCAGCAGCCCTCTAGCGTCAGAAGAGACCCAGTACTTC
CDR3aa: CASSPLASEETQYF

d_gene: TRBD1
abundance: few
v_gene: TRBV28
j_gene: TRBJ2-1
CDR3nt: TGTGCCAGCGGGTATACAGGGGTGTATGAGCAGTTCTTC
CDR3aa: CASGYTGVYEQFF

d_gene: TRBD1
abundance: few
v_gene: TRBV7-6
j_gene: TRBJ1-6
CDR3nt: TGTGCCAGCACTAAGGGGGCTGATTCACCCCTCCACTTT
CDR3aa: CASTKGADSPLHF

d_gene: -
abundance: -
v_gene: TRBV2
j_gene: TRBJ1-2
CDR3nt: TGTGCCAGCGGGAGTCGAAGGTCAGACTATGGCTACACCTTC
CDR3aa: CASGSRRSDYGYTF

d_gene: TRBD2
abundance: -
v_gene: TRBV9
j_gene: TRBJ2-5
CDR3nt: TGTGCCAGCAGCCCTCAGACTAGCGGGGAGGAGACCCAGTACTTC
CDR3aa: CASSPQTSGEETQYF

d_gene: -
abundance: many
v_gene: TRBV7-9
j_gene: TRBJ2-3
CDR3nt: TGTGCCAGCAGGCCTTCGGGCACAGATACGCAGTATTTT
CDR3aa: CASRPSGTDTQYF

d_gene: TRBD2
abundance: few
v_gene: TRBV20-1
j_gene: TRBJ2-2
CDR3nt: TGCAGTGCTAGAGATTGGAGCGGGGGGCGAACCGGGGAGCTGTTTTTT
CDR3aa: CSARDWSGGRTGELFF

d_gene: TRBD1
abundance: many
v_gene: TRBV7-2
j_gene: TRBJ2-3
CDR3nt: TGTGCCAGCAGCTTAGAGTCGACAGGGGCCACAGATACGCAGTATTTT
CDR3aa: CASSLESTGATDTQYF

d_gene: -
abundance: -
v_gene: TRBV6-5
j_gene: TRBJ2-6
CDR3nt: TGTGCCAGCAGCCCCTCGGCCAGCCGAAGCTCTGGGGCCAACGTCCTGACTTTC
CDR3aa: CASSPSASRSSGANVLTF

d_gene: TRBD2
abundance: many
v_gene: TRBV7-2
j_gene: TRBJ2-5
CDR3nt: TGTGCCAGCACCCCGACTAGCACCGTCCAAGAGACCCAGTACTTC
CDR3aa: CASTPTSTVQETQYF

d_gene: TRBD2
abundance: -
v_gene: TRBV9
j_gene: TRBJ2-1
CDR3nt: TGTGCCAGCAGCGTAAGAACCCAACTAGCGCATGAGCAGTTCTTC
CDR3aa: CASSVRTQLAHEQFF

d_gene: -
abundance: many
v_gene: TRBV12-5
j_gene: TRBJ1-1
CDR3nt: TGTGCTAGTGGCAGGGTGAACACTGAAGCTTTCTTT
CDR3aa: CASGRVNTEAFF

d_gene: TRBD1
abundance: -
v_gene: TRBV7-2
j_gene: TRBJ2-2
CDR3nt: TGTGCCAGCACCCCCTGGGACAGGGGCCCTGGGGAGCTGTTTTTT
CDR3aa: CASTPWDRGPGELFF

d_gene: -
abundance: many
v_gene: TRBV7-2
j_gene: TRBJ1-2
CDR3nt: TGTGCCAGCAGCCTCCGACAGAATCGGGGCTACACCTTC
CDR3aa: CASSLRQNRGYTF

d_gene: -
abundance: -
v_gene: TRBV5-1
j_gene: TRBJ1-2
CDR3nt: TGCGCCAGCAGCCGAATCGACGGGTCGGGTGGCTACACCTTC
CDR3aa: CASSRIDGSGGYTF

d_gene: -
abundance: -
v_gene: TRBV7-6
j_gene: TRBJ1-1
CDR3nt: TGTGCCAGCAGCCCCGATATCCGGGGGCTGAGCACTGAAGCTTTCTTT
CDR3aa: CASSPDIRGLSTEAFF

d_gene: -
abundance: -
v_gene: TRBV19
j_gene: TRBJ1-1
CDR3nt: TGTGCCAGTAGTACCCCCTGGAGGGGGGGAACTGAAGCTTTCTTT
CDR3aa: CASSTPWRGGTEAFF

d_gene: -
abundance: few
v_gene: TRBV11-2
j_gene: TRBJ1-4
CDR3nt: TGTGCCAGCAGCTGGACACCTGGGGAAAAACTGTTTTTT
CDR3aa: CASSWTPGEKLFF

d_gene: TRBD2
abundance: many
v_gene: TRBV6-1
j_gene: TRBJ2-1
CDR3nt: TGTGCCAGCAGGCTTAGCGGGCCTAGCTCCTACAATGAGCAGTTCTTC
CDR3aa: CASRLSGPSSYNEQFF

d_gene: -
abundance: -
v_gene: TRBV20-1
j_gene: TRBJ2-1
CDR3nt: TGCAGTGCTAGGACGGGGCCGGGGCAGTTCTTC
CDR3aa: CSARTGPGQFF

d_gene: TRBD2
abundance: few
v_gene: TRBV6-6
j_gene: TRBJ2-1
CDR3nt: TGTGCCAGCAGTTACTCAAGCGGGAGTTTTGGTGAGCAGTTCTTC
CDR3aa: CASSYSSGSFGEQFF

d_gene: -
abundance: -
v_gene: TRBV5-1
j_gene: TRBJ2-1
CDR3nt: TGCGCCAGCAGCCTGCCCGGACAGTTTCATGAGCAGTTCTTC
CDR3aa: CASSLPGQFHEQFF

d_gene: -
abundance: many
v_gene: TRBV7-8
j_gene: TRBJ2-1
CDR3nt: TGTGCCAGCAGCTTAGTGGGGGAGGTTGCCGAGCAGTTCTTC
CDR3aa: CASSLVGEVAEQFF

d_gene: TRBD1
abundance: many
v_gene: TRBV7-2
j_gene: TRBJ1-5
CDR3nt: TGTGCCAGCAGCTTAGTCGGTGGGACAGGGGGCCGTTGGGTGACTCAGCCCCAGCATTTT
CDR3aa: CASSLVGGTGGRWVTQPQHF

d_gene: -
abundance: -
v_gene: TRBV29-1
j_gene: TRBJ1-1
CDR3nt: TGCAGCGCTGCCCTGATTAAGGGGGATAGTGCTTTCTTT
CDR3aa: CSAALIKGDSAFF

d_gene: -
abundance: -
v_gene: TRBV29-1
j_gene: TRBJ2-7
CDR3nt: TGCAGCGTTTCGCAGGGATCTCGGGAGCAGTACTTC
CDR3aa: CSVSQGSREQYF

d_gene: TRBD2
abundance: many
v_gene: TRBV28
j_gene: TRBJ2-7
CDR3nt: TGTGCCAGCCGGGGGGCGGGACTAGCGGCGAACCAGGGGACCTACGAGCAGTACTTC
CDR3aa: CASRGAGLAANQGTYEQYF

d_gene: -
abundance: -
v_gene: TRBV4-1
j_gene: TRBJ2-1
CDR3nt: TGCGCCAGCAGCCAAGAAGTCAATGAGCAGTTCTTC
CDR3aa: CASSQEVNEQFF

d_gene: TRBD2
abundance: many
v_gene: TRBV7-2
j_gene: TRBJ2-3
CDR3nt: TGTGCCAGCAGCTTACGCCGGGGAGGGGATACGCAGTATTTT
CDR3aa: CASSLRRGGDTQYF

d_gene: -
abundance: -
v_gene: TRBV10-3
j_gene: TRBJ1-5
CDR3nt: TGTGCCATCAGTGAGGGGGGGTCGGGTCAGCCCCAGCATTTT
CDR3aa: CAISEGGSGQPQHF

d_gene: -
abundance: few
v_gene: TRBV12-3/TRBV12-4
j_gene: TRBJ2-1
CDR3nt: TGTGCCAGCAGTCCCCCCCCAGGGGGGAATGAGCAGTTCTTC
CDR3aa: CASSPPPGGNEQFF

d_gene: TRBD2
abundance: -
v_gene: TRBV20-1
j_gene: TRBJ2-1
CDR3nt: TGCAGCCCCGGGACTAGGGGTAATGAGCAGTTCTTC
CDR3aa: CSPGTRGNEQFF

d_gene: -
abundance: -
v_gene: TRBV7-9
j_gene: TRBJ2-6
CDR3nt: TGTGCCAGCAGCTTGGCAGTTTCTGGGGCCAACGTCCTGACTTTC
CDR3aa: CASSLAVSGANVLTF

d_gene: -
abundance: few
v_gene: TRBV4-1
j_gene: TRBJ2-7
CDR3nt: TGCGCCAGCAGCCTATCCCCCGGGACGGGCGACGCTGAGCAGTACTTC
CDR3aa: CASSLSPGTGDAEQYF

d_gene: -
abundance: -
v_gene: TRBV7-8
j_gene: TRBJ1-5
CDR3nt: TGTGCCAGCAGCTCCGCGAGGGGCGTTAGCAATCAGCCCCAGCATTTT
CDR3aa: CASSSARGVSNQPQHF

d_gene: TRBD2
abundance: -
v_gene: TRBV7-2
j_gene: TRBJ2-1
CDR3nt: TGTGCCAGCAGCTCCCCCTCTACGACTAGCGGGAGTAACTACAATGAGCAGTTCTTC
CDR3aa: CASSSPSTTSGSNYNEQFF

d_gene: -
abundance: -
v_gene: TRBV29-1
j_gene: TRBJ2-6
CDR3nt: TGCAGCGTCAACACAGACACCGGGGCCAATGTCCTGACTTTC
CDR3aa: CSVNTDTGANVLTF

d_gene: -
abundance: few
v_gene: TRBV6-5
j_gene: TRBJ2-7
CDR3nt: TGTGCCAGCACCTGGGGGTCTTACCTCTCCTACGAGCAGTACTTC
CDR3aa: CASTWGSYLSYEQYF